This T cell receptor beta chain was obtained from a study of T cells after yellow fever vaccination. There are a few counts of this clonotype. TCRdb re-called the 5' RACE reads with MiXCR, one entry per CDR3 protein. The table has 250,000 to 400,000 distinct CDR3 sequences, about 4.5% seen once. This material consisted of PBMCs, taken 15 days after the yellow fever booster vaccination. This clonotype was obtained from a young man who received the YFV17D yellow fever vaccine.

The DNA of the CDR3 is TGTGCCAGCAGTACCAACCTTTATGGCTACACCTTC. Amino acid sequence: CASSTNLYGYTF. The chain has TRBV12-3 or TRBV12-4 and TRBJ1-2; no clear D. The V end lost 5 bases, the J end lost 5 bases, and 9 bases lay between the germline ends. The CDR3 has 12 residues.